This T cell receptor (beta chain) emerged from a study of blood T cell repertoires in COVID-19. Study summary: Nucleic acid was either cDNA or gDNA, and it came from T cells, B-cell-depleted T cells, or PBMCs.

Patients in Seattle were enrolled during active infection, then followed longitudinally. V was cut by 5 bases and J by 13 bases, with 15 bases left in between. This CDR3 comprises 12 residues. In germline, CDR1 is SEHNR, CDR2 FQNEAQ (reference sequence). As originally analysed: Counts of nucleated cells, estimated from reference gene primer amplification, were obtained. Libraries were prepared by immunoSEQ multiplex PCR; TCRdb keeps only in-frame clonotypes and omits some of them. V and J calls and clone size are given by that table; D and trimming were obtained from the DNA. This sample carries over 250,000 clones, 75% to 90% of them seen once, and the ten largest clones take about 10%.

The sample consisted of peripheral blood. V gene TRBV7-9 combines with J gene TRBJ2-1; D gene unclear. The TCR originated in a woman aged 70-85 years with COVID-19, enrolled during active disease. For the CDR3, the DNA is TGTGCCAGCAGCCCGCGACCCGGGTCCCAGTTCTTC. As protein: CASSPRPGSQFF. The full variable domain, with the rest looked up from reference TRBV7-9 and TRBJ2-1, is DTGVSQNPRHKITKRGQNVTFRCDPISEHNRLYWYRQTLGQGPEFLTYFQNEAQLEKSRLLSDRFSAERPKGSFSTLEIQRTEQGDSAMYLCASSPRPGSQFFGPGTRLTVL.